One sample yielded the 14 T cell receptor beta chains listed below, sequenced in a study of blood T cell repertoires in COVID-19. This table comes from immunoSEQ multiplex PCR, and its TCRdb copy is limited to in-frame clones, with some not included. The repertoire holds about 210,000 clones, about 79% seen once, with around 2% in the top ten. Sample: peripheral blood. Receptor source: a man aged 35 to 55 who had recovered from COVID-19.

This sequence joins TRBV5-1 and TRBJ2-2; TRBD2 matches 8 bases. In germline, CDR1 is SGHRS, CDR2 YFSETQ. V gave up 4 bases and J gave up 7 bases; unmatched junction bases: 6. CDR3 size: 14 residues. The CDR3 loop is CASSPGLGVGELFF. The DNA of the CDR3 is TGCGCCAGCAGCCCGGGACTAGGAGTCGGGGAGCTGTTTTTT.

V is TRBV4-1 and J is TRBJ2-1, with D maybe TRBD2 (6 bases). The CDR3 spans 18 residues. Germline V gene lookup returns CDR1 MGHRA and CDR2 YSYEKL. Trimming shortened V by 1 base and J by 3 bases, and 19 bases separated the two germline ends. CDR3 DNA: TGCGCCAGCAGCCAAGGCGGACTTGGGGGGACCGTCTACAATGAGCAGTTCTTC. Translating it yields CASSQGGLGGTVYNEQFF.

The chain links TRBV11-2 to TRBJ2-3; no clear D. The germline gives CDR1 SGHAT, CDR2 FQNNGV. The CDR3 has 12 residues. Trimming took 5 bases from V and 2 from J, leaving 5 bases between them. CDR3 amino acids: CASSLITDTQYF. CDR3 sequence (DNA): TGTGCCAGCAGCCTAATCACAGATACGCAGTATTTT.

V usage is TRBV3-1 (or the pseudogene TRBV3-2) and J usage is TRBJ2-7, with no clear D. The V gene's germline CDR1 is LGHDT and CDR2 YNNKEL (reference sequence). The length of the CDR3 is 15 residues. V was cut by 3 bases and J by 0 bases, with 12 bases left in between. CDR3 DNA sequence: TGTGCCAGCAGCCAGTTACTCCTTAGCTCCTACGAGCAGTACTTC. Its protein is CASSQLLLSSYEQYF.

This CDR3 reads CASSLRGVGETQYF. Here the CDR3 DNA reads TGTGCCAGCAGCTTGCGGGGGGTCGGAGAGACCCAGTACTTC. This chain joins TRBV5-4 and TRBJ2-5; TRBD2 matches at 7 bases. The CDR3 totals 14 residues. V was clipped by 1 base and J by 4 bases; unmatched bases: 4. Germline V gene sequence: CDR1 SGHNT, CDR2 YYREEE (reference sequence).

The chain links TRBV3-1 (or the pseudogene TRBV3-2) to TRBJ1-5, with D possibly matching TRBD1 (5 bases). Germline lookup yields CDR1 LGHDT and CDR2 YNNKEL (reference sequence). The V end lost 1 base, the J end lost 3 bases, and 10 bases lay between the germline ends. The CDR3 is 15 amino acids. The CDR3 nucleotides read TGTGCCAGCAGCCAAGCTACAGGTTTCAATCAGCCCCAGCATTTT. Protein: CASSQATGFNQPQHF.

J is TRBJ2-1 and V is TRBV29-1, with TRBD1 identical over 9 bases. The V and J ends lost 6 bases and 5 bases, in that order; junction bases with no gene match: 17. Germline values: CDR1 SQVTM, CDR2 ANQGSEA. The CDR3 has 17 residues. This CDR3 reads CSVWDRAPKARHNEQFF. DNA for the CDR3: TGCAGCGTCTGGGACAGGGCCCCGAAGGCGAGACACAATGAGCAGTTCTTC.

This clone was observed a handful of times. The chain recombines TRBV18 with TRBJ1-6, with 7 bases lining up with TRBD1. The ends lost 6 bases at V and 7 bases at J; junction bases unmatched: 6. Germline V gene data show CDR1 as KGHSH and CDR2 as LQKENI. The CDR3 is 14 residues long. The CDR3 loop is CASSTQGENSPLHF. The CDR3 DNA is TGTGCCAGCTCGACCCAGGGGGAGAATTCACCCCTCCACTTT.

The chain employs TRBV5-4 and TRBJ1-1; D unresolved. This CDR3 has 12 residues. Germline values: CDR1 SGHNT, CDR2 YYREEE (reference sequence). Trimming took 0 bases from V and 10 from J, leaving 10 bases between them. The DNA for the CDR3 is TGTGCCAGCAGCTTGGAGGTAGGGAGAGCTTTCTTT. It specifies CASSLEVGRAFF.

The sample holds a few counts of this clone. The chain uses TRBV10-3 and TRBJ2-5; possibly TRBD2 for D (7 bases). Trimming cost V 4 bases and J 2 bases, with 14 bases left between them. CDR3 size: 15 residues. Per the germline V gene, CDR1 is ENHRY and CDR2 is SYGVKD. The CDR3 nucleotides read TGTGCCATCAGTGGGGGGGGGCTGGGTCAAGAGACCCAGTACTTC. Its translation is CAISGGGLGQETQYF.

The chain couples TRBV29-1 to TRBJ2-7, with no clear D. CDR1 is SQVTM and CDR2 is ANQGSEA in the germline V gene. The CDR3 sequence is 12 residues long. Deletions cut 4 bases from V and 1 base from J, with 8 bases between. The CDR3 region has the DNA TGCAGCGTTGGCCAGGCTTCCTACGAGCAGTACTTC. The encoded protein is CSVGQASYEQYF.

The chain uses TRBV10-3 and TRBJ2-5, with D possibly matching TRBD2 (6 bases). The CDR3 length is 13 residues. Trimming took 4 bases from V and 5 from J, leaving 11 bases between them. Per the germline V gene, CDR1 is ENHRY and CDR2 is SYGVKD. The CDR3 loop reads CAISGGALETQYF. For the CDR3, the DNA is TGTGCCATCAGTGGCGGGGCGCTGGAGACCCAGTACTTC.

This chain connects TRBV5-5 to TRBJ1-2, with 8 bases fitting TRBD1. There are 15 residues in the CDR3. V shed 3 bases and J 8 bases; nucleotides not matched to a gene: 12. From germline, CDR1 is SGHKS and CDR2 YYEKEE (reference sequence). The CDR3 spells CASSSSGTGPLGYTF. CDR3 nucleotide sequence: TGTGCCAGCAGCTCCTCCGGGACAGGCCCTTTAGGCTACACCTTC.

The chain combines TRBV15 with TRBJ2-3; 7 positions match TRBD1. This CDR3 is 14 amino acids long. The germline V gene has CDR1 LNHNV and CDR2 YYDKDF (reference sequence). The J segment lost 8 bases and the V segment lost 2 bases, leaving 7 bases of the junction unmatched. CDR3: CATSRRQGEGTQYF. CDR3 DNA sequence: TGTGCCACCAGCAGACGACAGGGCGAAGGTACGCAGTATTTT.